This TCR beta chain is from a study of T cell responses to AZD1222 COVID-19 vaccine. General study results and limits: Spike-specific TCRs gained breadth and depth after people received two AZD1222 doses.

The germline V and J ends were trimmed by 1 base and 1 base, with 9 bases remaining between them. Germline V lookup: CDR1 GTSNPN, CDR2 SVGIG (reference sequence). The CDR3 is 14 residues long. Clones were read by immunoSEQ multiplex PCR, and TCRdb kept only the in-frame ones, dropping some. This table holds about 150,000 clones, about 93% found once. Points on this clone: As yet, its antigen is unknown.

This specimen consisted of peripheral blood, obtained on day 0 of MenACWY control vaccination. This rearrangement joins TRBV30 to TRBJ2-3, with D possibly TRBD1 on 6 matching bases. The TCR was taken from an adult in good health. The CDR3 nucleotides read TGTGCCTGGAGTGAGGCAGGGGGCACAGATACGCAGTATTTT. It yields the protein CAWSEAGGTDTQYF. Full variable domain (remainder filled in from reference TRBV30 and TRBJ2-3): SQTIHQWPATLVQPVGSPLSLECTVEGTSNPNLYWYRQAAGRGLQLLFYSVGIGQISSEVPQNLSASRPQDRQFILSSKKLLLSDSGFYLCAWSEAGGTDTQYFGPGTRLTVL.